One sample yielded the 21 T cell receptor beta chains listed below, sequenced in a study of T cell repertoires in cytomegalovirus infection. TCRdb passed the reads through MiXCR, listing each CDR3 protein once. The sample has hundreds of thousands of distinct CDR3 sequences, approximately 25% seen once. The sequenced material came from CD8+ T cells from PBMCs. All receptors derive from a human donor in good health (CMV status not recorded). Some clones in this sample may be carry-over from other donors' samples.

This rearrangement joins TRBV6-8 to TRBJ2-2; a weak D match, TRBD1 (5 bases). The CDR3 sequence is 14 residues long. Germline loops: CDR1 MNHGY, CDR2 SAAAGT. V lost 5 bases to trimming and J lost 2 bases, with 9 bases between them. The CDR3 DNA reads TGTGCCAGCAGTAGACAGACTAACACCGGGGAGCTGTTTTTT. This codes for CASSRQTNTGELFF.

Note on this clonotype: This is likely a read error, given that the CDR3 carries no conserved phenylalanine or tryptophan at its end. V is TRBV5-1 and J is TRBJ1-1, with TRBD1 as a possible D gene (6 bases). The V end was cut by 2 bases, the J end by 3 bases, with 11 bases between. Germline loops: CDR1 SGHRS, CDR2 YFSETQ. The CDR3 loop spans 14 amino acids. CDR3 amino acids: CASSFSKGDTEAFL. The CDR3 nucleotides are TGCGCCAGCAGCTTCTCTAAGGGGGACACTGAAGCTTTCTTG.

V is TRBV11-1 and J is TRBJ1-6; D is possibly TRBD1 (5 bases). V lost 4 bases and J 7 bases, leaving 11 bases between the germline ends. CDR1 and CDR2 from the germline V gene are SGHAT and FQDESV (reference sequence). This CDR3 is 14 amino acids long. The chain's CDR3 is CASSSGVGNSPLHF. The DNA of the CDR3 is TGTGCCAGCAGCTCGGGGGTCGGCAATTCACCCCTCCACTTT.

V and J are TRBV7-6 and TRBJ2-2, with 7 bases lining up with TRBD1. Germline assignment: CDR1 SGHVS and CDR2 FNYEAQ. The CDR3 loop spans 16 amino acids. The J segment lost 0 bases and the V segment lost 3 bases, leaving 4 bases of the junction unmatched. CDR3 bases: TGTGCCAGCAGCTTCCAGGGGGTAACGAACACCGGGGAGCTGTTTTTT. Translated: CASSFQGVTNTGELFF.

This clonotype is labeled medium-sized. V gene TRBV7-2 combines with J gene TRBJ2-3; D possibly corresponds to TRBD1 (5 bases). The CDR3 contains 15 residues. Trimming removed 2 bases at V and 2 bases at J, with 11 bases between. Per the germline V gene, CDR1 is SGHTA and CDR2 is FQGNSA. CDR3: CASSLRRGATDTQYF. CDR3 sequence (DNA): TGTGCCAGCAGCTTACGTAGGGGTGCCACAGATACGCAGTATTTT. Looking up the rest from reference TRBV7-2 and TRBJ2-3 gives the full variable domain: GAGVSQSPSNKVTEKGKDVELRCDPISGHTALYWYRQSLGQGLEFLIYFQGNSAPDKSGLPSDRFSAERTGGSVSTLTIQRTQQEDSAVYLCASSLRRGATDTQYFGPGTRLTVL.

The chain uses TRBV4-3 and TRBJ1-2; 8 bases agree with TRBD1. Per the germline V gene, CDR1 is LGHNA and CDR2 is YSLEER. After removal of 0 bases from V and 4 bases from J, the junction contained 4 bases not matched to a gene. The CDR3 sequence is 15 residues long. The CDR3 is CASSQDRDRTYGYTF. The CDR3 DNA reads TGCGCCAGCAGCCAAGACCGGGACAGGACCTATGGCTACACCTTC.

The chain uses TRBV5-1 and TRBJ2-7; TRBD1 agrees at 8 bases. V was clipped by 2 bases and J by 6 bases; unmatched bases: 7. Germline V CDR1 and CDR2: SGHRS, YFSETQ. This CDR3 is 14 amino acids long. The CDR3 region has the DNA TGCGCCAGCAGCTTCGGGACAGGCCCCGCCGAGCAGTACTTC. Encoded protein: CASSFGTGPAEQYF.

This clonotype was seen a few times. The J gene is TRBJ2-1, the V gene TRBV28; TRBD2 agrees at 8 bases. The CDR3 is 16 residues long. V shed 5 bases, J shed 3 bases, and the junction held 9 bases outside the gene matches. Germline V gene sequence: CDR1 MDHEN, CDR2 SYDVKM. CDR3 sequence reads: CASSLVGGGLYNEQFF. Written as DNA, the CDR3 is TGTGCCAGCAGTCTGGTTGGCGGGGGGCTCTACAATGAGCAGTTCTTC.

The chain recombines TRBV2 with TRBJ2-7; TRBD1 matches 7 bases. V lost 2 bases to trimming and J lost 0 bases; unmatched junction nucleotides: 4. The CDR3 runs 15 residues. Per the germline V gene, CDR1 is SNHLY and CDR2 is FYNNEI. CDR3: CASSETTGSSYEQYF. As DNA, the CDR3 is TGTGCCAGCAGTGAAACGACAGGGAGCTCCTACGAGCAGTACTTC.

In its sample, this clonotype was seen many times. This chain uses TRBV7-8 with TRBJ2-5; 7 bases map to TRBD2. CDR1 and CDR2 from the germline V gene are SGHVS and FQNEAQ. CDR3 length: 11 residues. V was clipped by 8 bases and J by 5 bases; unmatched bases: 2. DNA of the CDR3: TGTGCCAGCTGGGGGGGGGAGACCCAGTACTTC. Amino acid sequence: CASWGGETQYF.

The chain has TRBV2 and TRBJ2-3; D not certain. Germline V gives CDR1 SNHLY, CDR2 FYNNEI. Trimming removed 2 bases from V and 2 bases from J, with 17 bases in between. The length of the CDR3 is 17 residues. DNA for the CDR3: TGTGCCAGCAGTGAAAGGGCTGCGAACCGAGCCACAGATACGCAGTATTTT. Translating gives CASSERAANRATDTQYF.

This clonotype occurred many times. V gene TRBV7-2 combines with J gene TRBJ2-4; no definite D call. Per germline, CDR1 SGHTA and CDR2 FQGNSA. This CDR3 comprises 11 residues. V lost 4 bases, J lost 9 bases, and 7 bases lay in between. CDR3 residues: CASSSRSIQYF. CDR3 DNA sequence: TGTGCCAGCAGCTCCCGCAGCATTCAGTACTTC.

A remark on this clonotype: A much larger clone lies a single base off, so this may be a read error. The rearrangement joins TRBV7-6 to TRBJ2-3, with D maybe TRBD2 (6 bases). Germline CDR1 is SGHVS and CDR2 is FNYEAQ. The CDR3 sequence is 15 residues long. This CDR3 reads CANSPLAITTDTQYF. The CDR3 region has the DNA TGTGCCAACAGCCCTCTAGCGATTACCACAGATACGCAGTATTTT.

At least ten counts were recorded for this clonotype. The V call is TRBV10-3, the J call TRBJ2-2; 12 positions match TRBD1. CDR3 length: 15 residues. J lost 6 bases, V lost 5 bases, and 4 bases had no gene match. Germline V CDR1 and CDR2: ENHRY, SYGVKD. In nucleotides, the CDR3 is TGTGCCATCAGTATGGGACAGGGGGCTTCCGGGGAGCTGTTTTTT. Protein sequence: CAISMGQGASGELFF.

To note about this clonotype: This may be a read error: a much more frequent sequence differs by one nucleotide. This rearrangement joins TRBV7-6 to TRBJ1-1; tentatively, D is TRBD1 (6 bases). CDR3 length: 15 amino acids. Germline CDR1 and CDR2: SGHVS and FNYEAQ. The CDR3, as DNA: TGTGCCAGCAGCTTAACGCGAACAGGGTACACTAAAGCTTTCTTT. This sequence encodes CASSLTRTGYTKAFF.

J is TRBJ2-1 and V is TRBV12-3 or TRBV12-4; 8 bases agree with TRBD1. This CDR3 is built from 15 residues. The trim removed 3 bases at V and 9 bases at J, leaving 10 bases unmatched. CDR3 sequence reads: CASSFGTGLAVEQFF. The CDR3 region has the DNA TGTGCCAGCAGTTTTGGGACAGGCCTGGCGGTTGAGCAGTTCTTC.

In its sample, this clonotype was seen a few times. This chain joins TRBV28 and TRBJ1-1; weak D call: TRBD1 (6 bases). Germline V gene data show CDR1 as MDHEN and CDR2 as SYDVKM. The CDR3 contains 12 residues. Deletions cut 3 bases from V and 8 bases from J, with 10 bases between. The CDR3 spells CASSLGAIEAFF. CDR3 coding DNA: TGTGCCAGCAGTTTGGGGGCAATCGAAGCTTTCTTT. Together with reference TRBV28 and TRBJ1-1, the CDR3 gives the full variable domain: DVKVTQSSRYLVKRTGEKVFLECVQDMDHENMFWYRQDPGLGLRLIYFSYDVKMKEKGDIPEGYSVSREKKERFSLILESASTNQTSMYLCASSLGAIEAFFGQGTRLTVV.

As for this clonotype: Mismatch with germline at one junction end may stem from a read error. The rearrangement links TRBV4-3 to TRBJ2-2, with a weak D call TRBD2 (6 bases). Germline loops: CDR1 LGHNA, CDR2 YSLEER. CDR3 size: 16 residues. CDR3 residues: CVSSQDSGANTGELFF. CDR3 DNA: TGCGTCAGCAGCCAAGATTCGGGGGCGAACACCGGGGAGCTGTTTTTT.

This clonotype came up a few times. V usage is TRBV27 and J usage is TRBJ2-1; TRBD1 matches at 8 bases. The CDR3 is made up of 16 amino acids. Germline V gives CDR1 MNHEY, CDR2 SMNVEV (reference sequence). V dropped 10 bases and J dropped 7; count of bases not matched to a gene: 18. The chain's CDR3 is CATSLQGAHPYNEQFF. Here the CDR3 DNA reads TGTGCCACCTCCCTGCAGGGGGCCCACCCTTATAATGAGCAGTTCTTC.

The sample holds many counts of this clonotype. The chain carries TRBV7-6 and TRBJ2-2, with no clear D. CDR1 is SGHVS, CDR2 FNYEAQ, per germline. The CDR3 totals 17 residues. The V and J ends lost 2 bases and 0 bases respectively, with 13 bases between them. The CDR3 here is CASSLRGPGTNTGELFF. CDR3 nucleotides: TGTGCCAGCAGCTTAAGAGGTCCCGGTACGAACACCGGGGAGCTGTTTTTT. Drawing the rest from reference TRBV7-6 and TRBJ2-2, the complete variable domain is GAGVSQSPRYKVTKRGQDVALRCDPISGHVSLYWYRQALGQGPEFLTYFNYEAQQDKSGLPNDRFSAERPEGSISTLTIQRTEQRDSAMYRCASSLRGPGTNTGELFFGEGSRLTVL.

This clonotype has only a few counts. The chain links TRBV6-8 to TRBJ1-1; 8 positions match TRBD1. Germline V gene data show CDR1 as MNHGY and CDR2 as SAAAGT. The CDR3 totals 14 residues. Trimming cost V 2 bases and J 4 bases; bases outside gene matches: 3. CDR3 nucleotides: TGTGCCAGCAGTTACCAGACAGGGGCCACTGAAGCTTTCTTT. Translation: CASSYQTGATEAFF.